The 8 T cell receptor beta chains reported below all come from one sample, sequenced in a study of vaccination and CD4 T cells after COVID-19. An Oncomine TCR Beta short-read assay was used to sequence the DNA from cultured CD4+ T cells. One entry per CDR3 protein results from TCRdb running MiXCR on the PCR reads. The sample consists of about 20,000 distinct CDR3 sequences, about three quarters of them appearing once. As for treatment: approximately 9-day PBMC culture with coronavirus spike peptide pools or control peptides (ViraFEST assay). These receptors' targets are unknown. Sequences were derived from CD4+ T cells from blood, cultured in vitro, sampled after SARS-CoV-2 vaccination. The receptors here all came from a human donor who received a COVID-19 vaccine.

The chain carries TRBV10-3 and TRBJ2-3; TRBD2 matches at 10 bases. The V and J ends lost 5 bases and 2 bases, in that order; junction bases with no gene match: 4. This CDR3 has 15 amino acids. Germline values: CDR1 ENHRY, CDR2 SYGVKD. The chain's CDR3 is CAISRSGGDTDTQYF. In nucleotides, the CDR3 is TGTGCCATCAGTCGAAGCGGGGGGGACACAGATACGCAGTATTTT.

The chain combines TRBV6-5 with TRBJ2-7; 9 bases map to TRBD1. CDR1 and CDR2 (germline): MNHEY, SVGAGI. CDR3 length: 15 amino acids. The V segment lost 0 bases and the J segment 3 bases; nucleotides outside the gene matches: 3. This CDR3 reads CASSYSDRGDYEQYF. The CDR3 DNA follows: TGTGCCAGCAGTTACTCAGACAGGGGGGACTACGAGCAGTACTTC.

This clonotype was seen a few times. This chain links TRBV20-1 with TRBJ1-1; 10 nucleotides agree with TRBD1. CDR1 and CDR2 from the germline V gene are DFQATT and SNEGSKA (reference sequence). V lost 1 base, J lost 4 bases, and 0 bases stayed unmatched. The CDR3 sequence is 13 residues long. CDR3 in amino acids: CSARGTGGTEAFF. The CDR3 bases are TGCAGTGCTAGAGGGACAGGGGGCACTGAAGCTTTCTTT.

This chain joins TRBV30 and TRBJ2-5, with D possibly TRBD1 on 5 matching bases. Trimming took off 2 bases at V and 4 bases at J, with 8 bases between the two ends. There are 12 residues in the CDR3. Germline V gene sequence: CDR1 GTSNPN, CDR2 SVGIG (reference sequence). This CDR3 is CAWSRTRETQYF. The CDR3 DNA follows: TGTGCCTGGAGTCGGACAAGAGAGACCCAGTACTTC.

This clonotype was recorded a few times. This chain uses TRBV30 with TRBJ1-2; the D is unclear. This CDR3 is 13 amino acids long. CDR1 and CDR2 (germline): GTSNPN, SVGIG (reference sequence). Between the trimmed V and J ends, which lost 2 bases and 5 bases, there was a span of 12 bases. The CDR3 sequence: CAWSRATQYGYTF. In DNA, the CDR3 is TGTGCCTGGAGTCGGGCCACTCAATATGGCTACACCTTC.

The V call is TRBV12-3 or TRBV12-4, the J call TRBJ1-1; D is uncertain. The V end was cut by 3 bases, the J end by 5 bases, with 13 bases between. The CDR3 has 14 amino acids. CDR3 sequence reads: CASSFGRLGTEAFF. In DNA, the CDR3 is TGTGCCAGCAGTTTTGGGAGACTTGGAACTGAAGCTTTCTTT.

This chain links TRBV30 with TRBJ1-3; weak D call: TRBD1 (6 bases). Germline V gives CDR1 GTSNPN, CDR2 SVGIG (reference sequence). The CDR3 length is 16 residues. V lost 2 bases and J lost 0, with 14 bases in between. The CDR3 reads CAWSQGSGHSGNTIYF. The DNA of the CDR3 is TGTGCCTGGAGTCAGGGGTCAGGGCACTCTGGAAACACCATATATTTT.

This clonotype was found a few times. The chain joins TRBV7-2 to TRBJ2-3; D may be TRBD2 (7 bases). This CDR3 has 15 residues. The germline CDR1 and CDR2 sequences are SGHTA and FQGNSA. V lost 1 base to trimming and J lost 5 bases, with 13 bases between them. The CDR3 DNA reads TGTGCCAGCAGCTTAGACGGGGGGCGAGGAGATACGCAGTATTTT. This sequence encodes CASSLDGGRGDTQYF.